This T cell receptor (beta chain) was recorded in a study of blood T cell repertoires in COVID-19. Across the study: From the United States, Italy and Spain came samples of acute and convalescent COVID-19. Sample material is recorded as cDNA or gDNA derived from T cells, B-cell-depleted T cells, or PBMCs.

Original handling: Researchers report that nucleated cell counts were estimated from reference gene primer amplification. Assay: immunoSEQ multiplex PCR; the TCRdb copy retains only in-frame clones and omits some. V, J and clone size are taken as reported in that table, and D and trimming were inferred from the DNA itself. The sample shows about 160,000 clones, nearly 80% of them seen only once. CDR1 and CDR2 (germline): SNHLY, FYNNEI. J lost 13 bases, V lost 8 bases, and 12 bases had no gene match. This CDR3 contains 13 residues. Sequencing was done on a sample of peripheral blood. The receptor was isolated from an elderly woman with acute or convalescent COVID-19. This rearrangement joins TRBV2 to TRBJ1-2, with 11 positions matching TRBD1. Here the CDR3 DNA reads TGTGCCAGCCCTATCGGACAGGGGGCGCGCCCCACCTTC. Protein: CASPIGQGARPTF.